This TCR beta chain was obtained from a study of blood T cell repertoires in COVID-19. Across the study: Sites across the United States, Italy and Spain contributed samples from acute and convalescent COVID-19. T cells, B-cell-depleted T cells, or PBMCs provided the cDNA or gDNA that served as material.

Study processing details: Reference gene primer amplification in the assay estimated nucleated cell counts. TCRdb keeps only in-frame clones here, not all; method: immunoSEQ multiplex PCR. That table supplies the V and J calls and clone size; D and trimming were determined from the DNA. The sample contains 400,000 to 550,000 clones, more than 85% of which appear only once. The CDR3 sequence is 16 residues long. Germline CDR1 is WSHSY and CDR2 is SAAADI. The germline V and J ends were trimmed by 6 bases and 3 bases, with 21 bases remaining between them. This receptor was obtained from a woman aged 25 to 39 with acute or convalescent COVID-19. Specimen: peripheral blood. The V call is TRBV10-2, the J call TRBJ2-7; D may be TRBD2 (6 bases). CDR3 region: CASRPPTSQERYEQYF. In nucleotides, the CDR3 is TGCGCCAGCAGGCCCCCCACTAGCCAAGAGCGCTACGAGCAGTACTTC.